Here is one T cell receptor beta chain with its context. The data stem from a study of blood T cell repertoires in COVID-19. The germline V gene encodes CDR1 SGHRS and CDR2 YFSETQ. The CDR3 runs to 17 residues. V lost 5 bases and J lost 2; bases outside the gene matches: 8. In the original processing: Reference gene primers were amplified, and this amplification served to estimate nucleated cell counts. The table came from immunoSEQ multiplex PCR; TCRdb's copy has only in-frame clones and leaves some out. The D gene and trimming were derived from the DNA, and the V and J assignments and clone size from that table. The sample lists some 250,000 clones; 70% to 85% were seen once.

Sequencing was performed on PBMCs or T cells enriched from blood (not recorded which). V usage is TRBV5-1 and J usage is TRBJ2-2, with 11 bases matching TRBD2. The receptor was derived from a man aged 35-49 years who had recovered from COVID-19. The DNA of the CDR3 is TGCGCCAGCAGGACAGAGACTAGCGGGATTAACACCGGGGAGCTGTTTTTT. Encoded protein: CASRTETSGINTGELFF.